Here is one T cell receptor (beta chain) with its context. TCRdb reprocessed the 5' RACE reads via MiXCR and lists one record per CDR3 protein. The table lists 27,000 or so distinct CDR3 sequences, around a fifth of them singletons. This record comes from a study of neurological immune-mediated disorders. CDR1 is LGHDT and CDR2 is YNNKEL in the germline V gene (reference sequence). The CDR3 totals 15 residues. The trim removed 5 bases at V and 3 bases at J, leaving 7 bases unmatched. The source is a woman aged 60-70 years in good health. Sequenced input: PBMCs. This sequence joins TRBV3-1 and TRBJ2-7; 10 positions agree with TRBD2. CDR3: CASSEGLARFYEQYF. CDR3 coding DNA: TGTGCCAGCAGCGAGGGACTAGCGAGGTTCTACGAGCAGTACTTC.